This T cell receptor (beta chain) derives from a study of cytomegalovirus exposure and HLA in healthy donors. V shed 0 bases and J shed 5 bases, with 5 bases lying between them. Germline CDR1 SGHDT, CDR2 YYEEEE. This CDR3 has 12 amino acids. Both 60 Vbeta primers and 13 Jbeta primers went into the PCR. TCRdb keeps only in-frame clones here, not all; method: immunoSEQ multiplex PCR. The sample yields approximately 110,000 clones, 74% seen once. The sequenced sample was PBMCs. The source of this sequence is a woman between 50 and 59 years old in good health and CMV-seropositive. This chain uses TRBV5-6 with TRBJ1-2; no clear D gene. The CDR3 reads CASSLARYGYTF. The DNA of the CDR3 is TGTGCCAGCAGCTTGGCTCGGTATGGCTACACCTTC.